The 22 T cell receptor beta chains in this list originate from one sample, sequenced in a study of beta chain features in type 1 diabetes. Study observations and caveats: TCRB CDR3 length was moderately but significantly reduced in all four CD4+ subsets of Type 1 diabetes patients.

Their target antigens are unknown. Every isolated RNA sample was fully reverse transcribed, so sequencing captured expressed TCRB transcripts. Repertoires were generated with immunoSEQ multiplex PCR, while TCRdb's copy carries only in-frame clones and drops some. In the table there are 300,000 to 350,000 clones, roughly 12% of which are singletons. Sequencing was performed on naive CD4+ T cells from blood. The source of these receptors is a woman between 18 and 29 years old with type 1 diabetes.

The genes are TRBV12-5 and TRBJ1-5; TRBD1 aligns across 7 bases. This CDR3 has 18 residues. The junction had 19 bases not matched to a gene; V was cut back by 6 bases and J by 5 bases. Germline lookup yields CDR1 LGHNT and CDR2 FRNRAP. This CDR3 reads CASGREIYRGGQYQPQHF. The CDR3 bases are TGTGCTAGTGGCCGGGAAATATACAGGGGCGGACAGTATCAGCCCCAGCATTTT.

V usage is TRBV4-1 and J usage is TRBJ2-1; 8 positions match TRBD2. J was trimmed by 3 bases and V by 4 bases; bases with no gene match: 20. The CDR3 spans 20 residues. CDR1 MGHRA and CDR2 YSYEKL come from the germline V gene. The CDR3 bases are TGCGCCAGCAGCCCCCATACAGGTCTCAGCGGGAGTGTACACTACAATGAGCAGTTCTTC. Protein: CASSPHTGLSGSVHYNEQFF.

V is TRBV28 and J is TRBJ2-7; D is unclear. The CDR3 is made up of 12 amino acids. V shed 6 bases and J shed 1 base, with 7 bases lying between them. Germline V gene sequence: CDR1 MDHEN, CDR2 SYDVKM. Here the CDR3 DNA reads TGTGCCAGCAGCAAACGGTCCTACGAGCAGTACTTC. Translated: CASSKRSYEQYF.

This clone was observed a few times. The gene calls are TRBV28 and TRBJ1-5; TRBD1 agrees at 9 bases. The CDR3 covers 14 residues. Germline V lookup: CDR1 MDHEN, CDR2 SYDVKM. Germline trimming cut 6 bases from V and 5 bases from J; bases unmatched to any gene: 5. The chain's CDR3 is CASSVGQGHQPQHF. CDR3 nucleotide sequence: TGTGCCAGCAGCGTGGGACAGGGCCATCAGCCCCAGCATTTT.

CDR3 in DNA: TGTGCCAGCAGCCCCCGGGACAGTTACTACGAGCAGTACGTC. This gives the protein CASSPRDSYYEQYV. This chain connects TRBV7-9 to TRBJ2-7; 7 bases map to TRBD1. This CDR3 contains 14 residues. The germline CDR1 and CDR2 sequences are SEHNR and FQNEAQ (reference sequence). Trimming cost V 5 bases and J 3 bases; bases outside gene matches: 7.

This clone was observed a few times. The rearrangement joins TRBV5-1 to TRBJ2-3; TRBD1 is a possible D gene (6 bases). V was shortened by 3 bases and J by 5 bases, with 10 bases between the two germline ends. Germline V lookup: CDR1 SGHRS, CDR2 YFSETQ. CDR3 length: 13 amino acids. The CDR3 spells CASSSPGVDTQYF. The CDR3 bases are TGCGCCAGCAGCTCCCCAGGGGTAGATACGCAGTATTTT.

CDR3 in amino acids: CASSLGTVSYNEQFF. The DNA for the CDR3 is TGCGCCAGCAGCTTGGGGACAGTATCCTACAATGAGCAGTTCTTC. The rearrangement links TRBV5-1 to TRBJ2-1; D might be TRBD1 (6 bases). V lost 0 bases to trimming and J lost 1 base, with 8 bases between them. CDR3 length equals 15 residues. The germline gives CDR1 SGHRS, CDR2 YFSETQ.

The V call is TRBV20-1, the J call TRBJ1-1; D is unresolved. Germline CDR1 is DFQATT and CDR2 is SNEGSKA (reference sequence). The CDR3 extends over 11 amino acids. V shed 1 base and J shed 6 bases, with 6 bases lying between them. CDR3 DNA sequence: TGCAGTGCTAGAGCTCCAGCTGAAGCTTTCTTT. This codes for CSARAPAEAFF.

This clone was seen only a few times. This chain uses TRBV29-1 with TRBJ2-1, with D uncertain. Trimming stripped 7 bases from V and 0 bases from J, with 13 bases between. Germline values: CDR1 SQVTM, CDR2 ANQGSEA. CDR3 size: 14 residues. The chain's CDR3 is CSAPKRSSYNEQFF. The CDR3, as DNA: TGCAGCGCTCCAAAAAGGAGCTCCTACAATGAGCAGTTCTTC.

The chain links TRBV7-9 to TRBJ2-5; perhaps TRBD2 as D (5 bases). The CDR3 loop spans 16 amino acids. Trimming removed 2 bases at V and 5 bases at J, with 18 bases between. Germline CDR1 is SEHNR and CDR2 is FQNEAQ (reference sequence). The CDR3 protein is CASSLSHPADRETQYF. CDR3 in DNA: TGTGCCAGCAGCTTAAGTCACCCAGCGGATAGGGAGACCCAGTACTTC.

This clone turned up a few times. The chain combines TRBV5-1 with TRBJ1-1, with 8 bases fitting TRBD1. The CDR3 covers 14 residues. V shed 2 bases, J shed 5 bases, and the junction held 5 bases outside the gene matches. The germline V gene has CDR1 SGHRS and CDR2 YFSETQ. CDR3 sequence reads: CASSFRTGGTEAFF. DNA for the CDR3: TGCGCCAGCAGCTTTCGCACAGGGGGGACTGAAGCTTTCTTT.

In this sample, this clone turned up a few times. The chain couples TRBV28 to TRBJ1-1, with D tentatively TRBD1 (6 bases). This CDR3 contains 15 residues. V was trimmed by 6 bases and J by 4 bases, leaving 18 bases between them. From germline, CDR1 is MDHEN and CDR2 SYDVKM. CDR3 in amino acids: CASSPPRAGATEAFF. CDR3 nucleotides: TGTGCCAGCAGCCCCCCCAGGGCAGGGGCCACTGAAGCTTTCTTT.

V is TRBV5-1 and J is TRBJ1-1; TRBD1 agrees at 8 bases. Germline CDR1 reads SGHRS; CDR2 reads YFSETQ. Trimming removed 2 bases from V and 3 bases from J; junction bases left unmatched: 6. The CDR3 spans 15 residues. The DNA of the CDR3 is TGCGCCAGCAGCTTCGGACAGGGCGGAGACACTGAAGCTTTCTTT. As protein: CASSFGQGGDTEAFF. The complete variable domain, with remaining parts taken from reference TRBV5-1 and TRBJ1-1, reads KAGVTQTPRYLIKTRGQQVTLSCSPISGHRSVSWYQQTPGQGLQFLFEYFSETQRNKGNFPGRFSGRQFSNSRSEMNVSTLELGDSALYLCASSFGQGGDTEAFFGQGTRLTVV.

This clone has a handful of counts. This chain connects TRBV28 to TRBJ2-1; the D is unclear. The ends were cut back, 5 bases at V and 4 bases at J, with 21 bases in the middle. This CDR3 is 17 amino acids long. Per the germline V gene, CDR1 is MDHEN and CDR2 is SYDVKM. The DNA for the CDR3 is TGTGCCAGCAGTCCCCCTTTGGGTAGCCGTGGGTACAATGAGCAGTTCTTC. As protein: CASSPPLGSRGYNEQFF.

This clone was observed a handful of times. In nucleotides, the CDR3 is TGTGCCAGCAGCTTAGATCTACAGGGTTACCGCGACTATGGCTACACCTTC. Its protein product is CASSLDLQGYRDYGYTF. The rearrangement links TRBV11-2 to TRBJ1-2; a possible D gene is TRBD1 (6 bases). The CDR3 spans 17 residues. Looked up from germline, CDR1 is SGHAT and CDR2 is FQNNGV. The V gene lost 0 bases and the J gene lost 3 bases, with 17 bases spanning the gap.

This clone was seen a handful of times. Here the CDR3 reads CASSQEGASGGEQFF. The CDR3 DNA reads TGCGCCAGCAGCCAAGAAGGAGCTAGCGGAGGTGAGCAGTTCTTC. This chain connects TRBV4-3 to TRBJ2-1, with 7 nucleotides matching TRBD2. With 0 bases clipped from V and 9 bases from J, the junction kept 8 bases outside the gene matches. The CDR3 extends over 15 amino acids. Germline loops: CDR1 LGHNA, CDR2 YSLEER.

This clone has only a few counts. The chain joins TRBV11-3 to TRBJ2-5; D is possibly TRBD2 (7 bases). CDR1 SGHNT and CDR2 YENEEA come from the germline V gene. V was shortened by 7 bases and J by 5 bases, with 20 bases between the two germline ends. The CDR3 sequence is 15 residues long. CDR3: CASTDPWGGRETQYF. The CDR3 region has the DNA TGTGCCAGCACCGACCCGTGGGGGGGCAGGGAGACCCAGTACTTC.

The gene calls are TRBV9 and TRBJ2-1; 9 positions agree with TRBD2. Germline V gives CDR1 SGDLS, CDR2 YYNGEE. The CDR3 contains 16 residues. V trimming: 0 bases; J trimming: 4 bases; junction bases outside the gene matches: 5. The CDR3 DNA follows: TGTGCCAGCAGCGTAGGGGCGGGAGGGGGGTACAATGAGCAGTTCTTC. Its translation is CASSVGAGGGYNEQFF.

The chain employs TRBV2 and TRBJ2-1; maybe TRBD2 (6 bases). V lost 10 bases, J lost 8 bases, and 27 bases lay in between. The CDR3 runs to 16 residues. The V gene's germline CDR1 is SNHLY and CDR2 FYNNEI. CDR3 nucleotide sequence: TGTGCCATACCTCTACCCGGGACTCAATCCTTCGATGAGCAGTTCTTC. This translates into CAIPLPGTQSFDEQFF.

The J gene is TRBJ1-2, the V gene TRBV19; D gene ambiguous. Germline V lookup: CDR1 LNHDA, CDR2 SQIVND (reference sequence). The CDR3 contains 12 residues. Trimming took off 8 bases at V and 4 bases at J, with 11 bases between the two ends. The CDR3 loop is CASSTFGYGYTF. CDR3 coding DNA: TGTGCCAGTTCGACATTTGGCTATGGCTACACCTTC.

V usage is TRBV5-1 and J usage is TRBJ2-5; 9 nucleotides agree with TRBD2. Looked up from germline, CDR1 is SGHRS and CDR2 is YFSETQ. Trimming cost V 4 bases and J 4 bases; bases outside gene matches: 5. CDR3 size: 14 residues. The DNA for the CDR3 is TGCGCCAGCAGCGTCCAGACTAGCGGAGAGACCCAGTACTTC. As protein: CASSVQTSGETQYF. Combining the CDR3 with reference TRBV5-1 and TRBJ2-5 gives the whole variable domain KAGVTQTPRYLIKTRGQQVTLSCSPISGHRSVSWYQQTPGQGLQFLFEYFSETQRNKGNFPGRFSGRQFSNSRSEMNVSTLELGDSALYLCASSVQTSGETQYFGPGTRLLVL.

This chain links TRBV18 with TRBJ1-4; the D gene is possibly TRBD1 (6 bases). The germline CDR1 and CDR2 sequences are KGHSH and LQKENI. The CDR3 sequence is 15 residues long. V lost 2 bases to trimming and J lost 6 bases, with 13 bases between them. CDR3 protein: CASSPLTGRDEKLFF. CDR3 in DNA: TGTGCCAGCTCACCATTGACAGGTCGGGATGAAAAACTGTTTTTT.